Listed below are T cell receptor beta chains from one sample, sequenced in a study of cytomegalovirus exposure and HLA in healthy donors. The data were produced by immunoSEQ multiplex PCR, yet TCRdb's version contains in-frame clones alone and is incomplete. Among a few hundred thousand clones listed, 80% to 95% were seen once. Sequences were obtained from PBMCs. All receptors come from a girl aged 2-10 years in good health and CMV-seronegative. Both conserved end residues are part of each CDR3. D genes are given only for firm matches. Some rows mark clone size as missing; the rest say once, few, many or name a class of expanded clone.

TRBD2,TRBV11-3,TRBJ2-1,.,CASSYAGGPYNEQFF,TGTGCCAGCAGCTATGCGGGGGGACCCTACAATGAGCAGTTCTTC
TRBD1,TRBV6-5,TRBJ2-7,.,CASTAGTGFDEQYF,TGTGCCAGCACCGCCGGGACAGGGTTCGACGAGCAGTACTTC
TRBD1,TRBV7-9,TRBJ2-6,.,CASRSIRGTGANVLTF,TGTGCCAGCAGATCTATCAGGGGGACGGGGGCCAACGTCCTGACTTTC
.,TRBV7-8,TRBJ2-3,.,CASTPSGGNVRTDTQYF,TGTGCCAGCACTCCATCCGGCGGGAACGTGAGGACAGATACGCAGTATTTT
TRBD1,TRBV6-1,TRBJ1-5,.,CASSHGTAFDQPQHF,TGTGCCAGCAGCCACGGGACAGCGTTCGATCAGCCCCAGCATTTT
.,TRBV6-5,TRBJ2-1,.,CASRGAWAAEQFF,TGTGCCAGCAGGGGGGCTTGGGCGGCCGAGCAGTTCTTC
.,TRBV5-1,TRBJ2-7,once,CASSLDESSYEQYF,TGCGCCAGCAGCTTGGACGAGAGCTCCTACGAGCAGTACTTC
.,TRBV4-1,TRBJ2-1,.,CASSQEINRDEQFF,TGCGCCAGCAGCCAAGAAATAAACCGGGATGAGCAGTTCTTC
TRBD1,TRBV30,TRBJ1-2,.,CAWSVSFGTEGYTF,TGTGCCTGGAGTGTGTCGTTTGGGACAGAAGGCTACACCTTC
TRBD2,TRBV6-5,TRBJ2-1,.,CASSLTSGAYNEQFF,TGTGCCAGCAGTCTGACTAGCGGGGCTTACAATGAGCAGTTCTTC
TRBD1,TRBV2,TRBJ1-1,.,CASSEVPRQGGLNTEAFF,TGTGCCAGCAGTGAGGTGCCACGACAGGGGGGATTGAACACTGAAGCTTTCTTT
.,TRBV18,TRBJ2-3,.,CASSPPVTGYTDTQYF,TGTGCCAGCTCACCTCCGGTCACAGGGTACACAGATACGCAGTATTTT
TRBD2,TRBV4-1,TRBJ2-1,once,CASSQASGRSNNEQFF,TGCGCCAGCAGCCAAGCGAGCGGGAGGTCTAACAATGAGCAGTTCTTC
.,TRBV18,TRBJ2-2,.,CASSPSSNTGELFF,TGTGCCAGCTCACCATCCTCGAACACCGGGGAGCTGTTTTTT
TRBD2,TRBV7-6,TRBJ2-3,.,CASSLGSGGLTDTQYF,TGTGCCAGCAGCTTAGGGAGCGGGGGGCTCACAGATACGCAGTATTTT
TRBD1,TRBV29-1,TRBJ2-7,.,CSVGSAGGSYEQYF,TGCAGCGTTGGGTCGGCAGGGGGATCCTACGAGCAGTACTTC
.,TRBV4-1,TRBJ2-1,once,CASSQPKDRIDNEQFF,TGCGCCAGCAGCCAACCTAAAGACAGGATTGACAATGAGCAGTTCTTC
.,TRBV6-5,TRBJ1-5,.,CASSYSATGVQPQHF,TGTGCCAGCAGTTACTCGGCCACAGGAGTCCAGCCCCAGCATTTT